These 27 T cell receptor beta chains came from one sample sequenced in a study of hypomethylating agent response in myelodysplastic syndrome. TCRdb keeps only in-frame clones here, not all; method: immunoSEQ multiplex PCR. The table has 3,700 or so clones, around 80% seen once; the top ten hold around 5.3%. The sequencing here drew on bone marrow, taken before or after starting hypomethylating agent treatment for myelodysplastic syndrome (not recorded which). The source of these receptors is a human donor with myelodysplastic syndrome.

This chain connects TRBV27 to TRBJ2-7; 10 positions match TRBD2. Trimming took 5 bases from V and 2 from J; bases not matched to a gene: 6. This CDR3 contains 15 residues. Germline-derived CDR1 and CDR2 are MNHEY and SMNVEV (reference sequence). The CDR3 here is CASSAPGTSAYEQYF. The CDR3 DNA is TGTGCCAGCAGTGCCCCCGGGACTAGCGCCTACGAGCAGTACTTC.

CDR3 nucleotides: TGTGCCAGCAGTGACTCGACAGGGGGCAATTCACCCCTCCACTTT. As protein: CASSDSTGGNSPLHF. This chain links TRBV6-4 with TRBJ1-6; 10 bases are shared with TRBD1. The germline V gene encodes CDR1 MRHNA and CDR2 SNTAGT. There are 15 residues in the CDR3. With V trimmed by 0 bases and J by 7 bases, 0 bases remained unmatched.

V usage is TRBV9 and J usage is TRBJ2-2, with a weak D call TRBD2 (7 bases). Germline assignment: CDR1 SGDLS and CDR2 YYNGEE. The CDR3 extends over 17 amino acids. V dropped 2 bases and J dropped 5 bases, with 19 bases sitting between them. CDR3 bases: TGTGCCAGCAGCGTGCCCGACGGGGGGCCATGGACCGGGGAGCTGTTTTTT. Amino acids: CASSVPDGGPWTGELFF.

The chain uses TRBV19 and TRBJ1-1; no reliable D call. The CDR3 is 14 amino acids. Germline-derived CDR1 and CDR2 are LNHDA and SQIVND (reference sequence). V was trimmed by 5 bases and J by 4 bases, leaving 14 bases between them. CDR3 in amino acids: CASSGRKVGTEAFF. The CDR3 coding sequence is TGTGCCAGTAGTGGGAGAAAGGTGGGCACTGAAGCTTTCTTT.

The chain links TRBV27 to TRBJ2-5; no reliable D call. Trimming shortened V by 4 bases and J by 0 bases, and 12 bases separated the two germline ends. CDR3 length equals 15 residues. Germline-derived CDR1 and CDR2 are MNHEY and SMNVEV (reference sequence). CDR3 residues: CASSSSSGYQETQYF. The CDR3 DNA follows: TGTGCCAGCAGTTCCTCCTCGGGTTACCAAGAGACCCAGTACTTC.

This clone was detected once. The chain joins TRBV27 to TRBJ2-3; TRBD2 matches at 8 bases. The CDR3 covers 14 residues. Trimming took 6 bases from V and 1 from J; bases not matched to a gene: 3. CDR1 and CDR2 (germline): MNHEY, SMNVEV (reference sequence). The CDR3 nucleotides are TGTGCCAGCAGCTCGCGGGGGGGCACAGATACGCAGTATTTT. Amino acid sequence: CASSSRGGTDTQYF.

This sequence joins TRBV10-2 and TRBJ2-6; D gene ambiguous. V lost 2 bases and J lost 2, with 7 bases in between. CDR3 size: 15 residues. Germline lookup yields CDR1 WSHSY and CDR2 SAAADI. The CDR3 loop reads CASSEGQTGANVLTF. CDR3 sequence (DNA): TGCGCCAGCAGTGAGGGCCAGACTGGGGCCAACGTCCTGACTTTC.

The chain carries TRBV5-1 and TRBJ2-5; 9 bases are a match to TRBD2. V gave up 7 bases and J gave up 0 bases; unmatched junction bases: 7. The length of the CDR3 is 15 residues. The germline gives CDR1 SGHRS, CDR2 YFSETQ. CDR3 protein: CASGPSGTDQETQYF. CDR3 sequence (DNA): TGCGCCAGCGGTCCTAGCGGGACGGACCAAGAGACCCAGTACTTC.

This clone was recorded only once. The J gene is TRBJ1-4, the V gene TRBV2, with D possibly being TRBD1 (6 bases). The germline V and J ends were trimmed by 10 bases and 0 bases, with 18 bases remaining between them. In germline, CDR1 is SNHLY, CDR2 FYNNEI. CDR3 length: 16 amino acids. The CDR3 loop is CAIPQGNAATNEKLFF. CDR3 DNA: TGTGCCATCCCTCAGGGGAATGCGGCAACTAATGAAAAACTGTTTTTT. The full variable domain, with the rest looked up from reference TRBV2 and TRBJ1-4, is EPEVTQTPSHQVTQMGQEVILRCVPISNHLYFYWYRQILGQKVEFLVSFYNNEISEKSEIFDDQFSVERPDGSNFTLKIRSTKLEDSAMYFCAIPQGNAATNEKLFFGSGTQLSVL.

This clone came up once. V gene TRBV6-5 combines with J gene TRBJ1-1, with D uncertain. V was pared by 2 bases and J by 2 bases, with 6 bases between. Germline V gene lookup returns CDR1 MNHEY and CDR2 SVGAGI. The CDR3 has 13 residues. As DNA, the CDR3 is TGTGCCAGCAGTTACATGGTTAACACTGAAGCTTTCTTT. This encodes CASSYMVNTEAFF.

V usage is TRBV4-1 and J usage is TRBJ1-2; unclear D gene. The germline V and J ends were trimmed by 0 bases and 6 bases, with 14 bases remaining between them. The CDR3 runs to 15 residues. The germline gives CDR1 MGHRA, CDR2 YSYEKL. CDR3 sequence reads: CASSQDKGGRDGYTF. Written as DNA, the CDR3 is TGCGCCAGCAGCCAAGACAAGGGAGGTAGGGATGGCTACACCTTC.

This chain uses TRBV19 with TRBJ1-1; D not certain. Per germline, CDR1 LNHDA and CDR2 SQIVND (reference sequence). The CDR3 is 13 residues long. V was clipped by 6 bases and J by 1 base, with 9 bases between them. CDR3: CASSLRRNTEAFF. The CDR3 DNA sequence: TGTGCCAGTAGCCTTAGACGGAACACTGAAGCTTTCTTT.

The chain joins TRBV18 to TRBJ2-3; 10 bases fit TRBD2. J gave up 1 base and V 2 bases, and 9 bases lay outside the gene matches. CDR3 size: 18 residues. Looked up from germline, CDR1 is KGHSH and CDR2 is LQKENI. The CDR3 sequence: CASSPRAGGTIRTDTQYF. CDR3 bases: TGTGCCAGCTCACCAAGAGCGGGAGGGACAATACGCACAGATACGCAGTATTTT. The entire variable domain, with the rest obtained from reference TRBV18 and TRBJ2-3, is as follows: NAGVMQNPRHLVRRRGQEARLRCSPMKGHSHVYWYRQLPEEGLKFMVYLQKENIIDESGMPKERFSAEFPKEGPSILRIQQVVRGDSAAYFCASSPRAGGTIRTDTQYFGPGTRLTVL.

The V gene is TRBV5-4, the J gene TRBJ2-1; TRBD1 aligns across 11 bases. The ends lost 6 bases at V and 2 bases at J; junction bases unmatched: 4. Germline V gene sequence: CDR1 SGHNT, CDR2 YYREEE (reference sequence). This CDR3 is 15 amino acids long. The CDR3: CASTGQGAPYNEQFF. The CDR3 coding sequence is TGTGCCAGCACCGGACAGGGGGCTCCCTACAATGAGCAGTTCTTC.

The rearrangement uses TRBV7-2 and TRBJ1-6, with 8 bases matching TRBD1. Germline V gene sequence: CDR1 SGHTA, CDR2 FQGNSA. CDR3 size: 18 residues. V was clipped by 4 bases and J by 1 base; unmatched bases: 9. The CDR3 loop is CASSSRQGQISYNSPLHF. The CDR3 nucleotides are TGTGCCAGCAGCTCTAGACAGGGGCAAATATCCTATAATTCACCCCTCCACTTT.

The rearrangement joins TRBV19 to TRBJ2-3; 11 nucleotides line up with TRBD1. V trimming: 4 bases; J trimming: 3 bases; junction bases outside the gene matches: 6. CDR3 length equals 16 residues. The germline gives CDR1 LNHDA, CDR2 SQIVND (reference sequence). This CDR3 is CASSRWGTGGTDTQYF. In nucleotides, the CDR3 is TGTGCCAGTAGTAGATGGGGGACAGGGGGAACAGATACGCAGTATTTT.

V is TRBV6-4 and J is TRBJ2-1; 14 nucleotides agree with TRBD2. After removal of 4 bases from V and 0 bases from J, the junction contained 8 bases not matched to a gene. The CDR3 length is 19 residues. CDR1 is MRHNA, CDR2 SNTAGT, per germline. The CDR3: CASSVGTSGSRSSYNEQFF. In DNA form, the CDR3 reads TGTGCCAGCAGTGTAGGGACTAGCGGGAGCCGTAGCTCCTACAATGAGCAGTTCTTC.

The CDR3 here is CASSFGGNTEAFF. As DNA, the CDR3 is TGTGCCAGCAGCTTCGGAGGGAACACTGAAGCTTTCTTT. The chain carries TRBV11-2 and TRBJ1-1; D is unclear. With 3 bases removed from V and 1 base from J, the gap between germline ends came to 6 bases. Germline CDR1 and CDR2: SGHAT and FQNNGV. This CDR3 comprises 13 residues.

CDR3 region: CASAQGGPYGYTF. Here the CDR3 DNA reads TGTGCCAGCGCCCAGGGTGGCCCCTATGGCTACACCTTC. V and J are TRBV6-5 and TRBJ1-2; D may be TRBD1 (5 bases). V shed 8 bases and J shed 4 bases, with 14 bases lying between them. From germline, CDR1 is MNHEY and CDR2 SVGAGI. The CDR3 is made up of 13 amino acids.

The chain has TRBV5-1 and TRBJ1-4; D is possibly TRBD1 (5 bases). The CDR3 covers 15 residues. In germline, CDR1 is SGHRS, CDR2 YFSETQ. The ends were cut back, 0 bases at V and 7 bases at J, with 13 bases in the middle. For the CDR3, the DNA is TGCGCCAGCAGCTTGGTAGCAGGGAAGGGTGAAAAACTGTTTTTT. Translation: CASSLVAGKGEKLFF.

A remark on this clone: Sequence at one end of the junction differs from germline and may be a read error. J is TRBJ2-1 and V is TRBV2, with 11 bases lining up with TRBD2. The CDR3 runs 14 residues. Germline V gene lookup returns CDR1 SNHLY and CDR2 FYNNEI. CDR3 loop: CASSETSGGRGWIF. The CDR3 region has the DNA TGTGCCAGCAGTGAAACTAGCGGGGGCAGAGGGTGGATCTTC.

CDR3 DNA sequence: TGTGCCAGCAGTGAGACGGGACTAGCGATAAACGAGCAGTACTTC. Its protein is CASSETGLAINEQYF. This chain joins TRBV6-6 and TRBJ2-7; TRBD2 aligns across 10 bases. Trimming took 5 bases from V and 5 from J; bases not matched to a gene: 9. CDR1 is MNHNY and CDR2 is SVGAGI in the germline V gene (reference sequence). There are 15 residues in the CDR3.

This chain links TRBV30 with TRBJ1-4; possible D gene TRBD1, 6 bases. The germline V gene has CDR1 GTSNPN and CDR2 SVGIG (reference sequence). This CDR3 has 14 amino acids. V was shortened by 2 bases and J by 8 bases, with 15 bases between the two germline ends. The CDR3: CAWSLTGIHEKLFF. In DNA form, the CDR3 reads TGTGCCTGGAGTTTAACAGGGATTCACGAAAAACTGTTTTTT.

This chain uses TRBV6-6 with TRBJ2-7, with D possibly called TRBD1 or TRBD2 (5 bases each). Germline lookup yields CDR1 MNHNY and CDR2 SVGAGI (reference sequence). Between the trimmed V and J ends, which lost 4 bases and 0 bases, there was a span of 13 bases. The CDR3 length is 15 residues. The CDR3 is CASSSPGRISYEQYF. CDR3 sequence (DNA): TGTGCCAGCAGTTCTCCGGGACGGATCTCCTACGAGCAGTACTTC.

The J gene is TRBJ2-2, the V gene TRBV5-4, with 11 bases lining up with TRBD2. The CDR3 loop spans 16 amino acids. Trimming cost V 5 bases and J 5 bases; bases outside gene matches: 8. Germline CDR1 reads SGHNT; CDR2 reads YYREEE (reference sequence). This CDR3 is CASRPGTSGKTGELFF. CDR3 DNA: TGTGCCAGCAGGCCCGGGACTAGCGGAAAGACCGGGGAGCTGTTTTTT.

The chain joins TRBV29-1 to TRBJ2-7, with 7 positions matching TRBD1. The CDR3 length is 14 residues. Germline lookup yields CDR1 SQVTM and CDR2 ANQGSEA. The V segment lost 5 bases and the J segment 2 bases; nucleotides outside the gene matches: 9. In nucleotides, the CDR3 is TGCAGCGTTCAAGGGGACAGATTCCCCTACGAGCAGTACTTC. Encoded protein: CSVQGDRFPYEQYF.

The chain is built from TRBV19 and TRBJ1-1; tentatively, D is TRBD1 (6 bases). The ends were cut back, 1 base at V and 4 bases at J, with 13 bases in the middle. Germline V CDR1 and CDR2: LNHDA, SQIVND (reference sequence). The CDR3 is made up of 15 amino acids. CDR3 sequence reads: CASSIGQGTGTEAFF. For the CDR3, the DNA is TGTGCCAGTAGTATAGGCCAGGGGACGGGCACTGAAGCTTTCTTT.